A selection of T cell receptor beta chains follows, all from one sample in a study of response to subunit inactivated influenza vaccine. In TCRdb, the RT-PCR reads were re-called with MiXCR into one record per CDR3 protein. This table has hundreds of thousands of distinct CDR3 sequences, 15% to 18% appearing once. The sample here was PBMCs from blood, taken 12 days after vaccination. These receptors were collected from a man aged 50 to 59 who received an inactivated influenza vaccine. The conserved cysteine and the conserved F or W are not part of the CDR3 here.

length	V	J	CDR3
12	TRBV5-1	TRBJ2-2	ASSSWEDTGELF
14	TRBV3-1	TRBJ2-7	ASSAPGQGARHEQY
14	TRBV7-6	TRBJ1-1	ASSLGAQEVTTEAF
12	TRBV6-1	TRBJ2-1	ASSEFQGSNEQF
12	TRBV12-3/TRBV12-4	TRBJ2-7	ASSHREVSYEQY
9	TRBV19	TRBJ2-3	ASAERDTQY
13	TRBV4-3	TRBJ2-7	ASSQVLDREYEQY
12	TRBV6-1	TRBJ2-2	ASSGTGAVGELF
11	TRBV5-5	TRBJ2-7	ASSLFMPYEQY
13	TRBV6-1	TRBJ2-1	ASSPPGTPYNEQF
11	TRBV4-3	TRBJ2-1	ASSRLGGDEQF
15	TRBV3-1	TRBJ2-7	ASSRGRASKSSYEQY
13	TRBV7-6	TRBJ2-1	ASSSQWRRYNEQF
15	TRBV7-9	TRBJ2-1	ASSATRTSGMSVEQF
10	TRBV12-3/TRBV12-4	TRBJ2-6	ASSFGANVLT
10	TRBV12-3/TRBV12-4	TRBJ1-4	ASSFPGEKLF
14	TRBV27	TRBJ1-6	ASSLSWGPINSPLH
12	TRBV4-2	TRBJ2-2	ASSPLQNTGELF
11	TRBV2	TRBJ2-7	ASNEEGVGAQY
13	TRBV27	TRBJ1-5	ASSPITPGSQPQH
14	TRBV5-1	TRBJ2-5	ASSTTPAGVQETQY
12	TRBV29-1	TRBJ2-3	SVEGPRRGDTQY
11	TRBV12-3/TRBV12-4	TRBJ1-2	ASSWLGMDGYT
11	TRBV7-2	TRBJ2-4	ASSTLGENIQY
11	TRBV29-1	TRBJ1-1	SVVGTTNTEAF
14	TRBV24-1	TRBJ2-1	ATSDWSGGLYNEQF
13	TRBV6-2/TRBV6-3	TRBJ2-7	ASRQLDRPTYEQY
12	TRBV25-1	TRBJ2-7	ASRPASGSYEQY
10	TRBV6-2/TRBV6-3	TRBJ2-3	ASSRITDTQY
13	TRBV28	TRBJ2-1	ASSLGKPIANEQF
15	TRBV4-1	TRBJ2-1	ASSQDSGENSYNEQF
14	TRBV21-1	TRBJ1-2	ASSKALRQGAYGYT
14	TRBV4-2	TRBJ2-1	ASSLAAGGSHNEQF
11	TRBV20-1	TRBJ2-7	SARDSEVGEQY
14	TRBV15	TRBJ2-7	ATSRDFGRNLYEQY
12	TRBV12-3/TRBV12-4	TRBJ2-2	ASTLGSATGELF
11	TRBV7-9	TRBJ2-3	ASSGSSTDTQY
13	TRBV30	TRBJ2-5	AWSSGTVTPETQY
15	TRBV14	TRBJ1-5	ASSQGGGAGRNQPQH
11	TRBV20-1	TRBJ2-7	SARDRRNYEQY